Each of the 3 T cell receptor beta chains below was sequenced from the same sample in a study of blood T cell repertoires in COVID-19 (TCRdb year 2020). Library preparation was by the immunoSEQ multiplex PCR assay. Not all clones reach the TCRdb copy of this immuneACCESS table, which keeps in-frame sequences only. Checked studies attribute under half of the gap to unresolved V genes and leave the rest unexplained. The table for this sample lists about 320,000 clones; 88% of them were counted only once. Over 4.5% of the sample belongs to the ten largest clones. The sequencing input was PBMCs or T cells enriched from blood (not recorded which). The receptors here all came from a man aged 30 to 45 who had recovered from COVID-19.

CDR3 coding DNA: TGTGCCAGCACGGACAGGGGCCTTTCCGGAAACACCATATATTTT. It translates to CASTDRGLSGNTIYF. The chain links TRBV2 to TRBJ1-3, with 9 bases fitting TRBD1. From germline, CDR1 is SNHLY and CDR2 FYNNEI. The J segment lost 4 bases and the V segment lost 7 bases, leaving 8 bases of the junction unmatched. The CDR3 extends over 15 amino acids. Combining the CDR3 with reference TRBV2 and TRBJ1-3 gives the whole variable domain EPEVTQTPSHQVTQMGQEVILRCVPISNHLYFYWYRQILGQKVEFLVSFYNNEISEKSEIFDDQFSVERPDGSNFTLKIRSTKLEDSAMYFCASTDRGLSGNTIYFGEGSWLTVV.

The chain has TRBV14 and TRBJ2-2; D gene unclear. Deletions cut 3 bases from V and 1 base from J, with 6 bases between. Germline V gene sequence: CDR1 SGHDN, CDR2 FVKESK. The CDR3 covers 14 residues. The CDR3 loop reads CASSHSRNTGELFF. The CDR3 nucleotides are TGTGCCAGCAGCCATTCCAGGAACACCGGGGAGCTGTTTTTT.

The gene calls are TRBV9 and TRBJ2-7; 10 nucleotides match TRBD2. Germline-derived CDR1 and CDR2 are SGDLS and YYNGEE. The CDR3 is made up of 15 amino acids. The V gene end was trimmed by 3 bases and the J gene end by 3 bases; junction bases not matched to a gene: 6. The CDR3 loop is CASSGPSGGGYEQYF. CDR3 in DNA: TGTGCCAGCAGCGGACCTAGCGGGGGAGGCTACGAGCAGTACTTC.